A single sample gave rise to the 18 T cell receptor beta chains below, sequenced in a study of blood T cell repertoires in COVID-19. The protocol was immunoSEQ multiplex PCR, while the TCRdb copy is restricted to in-frame clones and leaves out a portion. The repertoire consists of 50,000 to 85,000 clones, with around 80% occurring once and the leading ten covering 8.5% to 10%. Sequencing was carried out using peripheral blood. These receptors originate from a human donor in a cohort sampled during active COVID-19.

The rearrangement joins TRBV29-1 to TRBJ1-1, with D unresolved. The CDR3 has 10 residues. V lost 6 bases to trimming and J lost 5 bases, with 7 bases between them. The germline gives CDR1 SQVTM, CDR2 ANQGSEA. The CDR3 loop is CSVYGTEAFF. CDR3 coding DNA: TGCAGCGTATACGGGACTGAAGCTTTCTTT.

This chain joins TRBV6-6 and TRBJ1-4, with TRBD1 identical over 10 bases. The V segment lost 6 bases and the J segment 9 bases; nucleotides outside the gene matches: 7. Germline V gene data show CDR1 as MNHNY and CDR2 as SVGAGI (reference sequence). CDR3 length: 14 residues. In DNA form, the CDR3 reads TGTGCCAGCAGGCCGGGACAGGGGTGGCAAAAACTGTTTTTT. Protein sequence: CASRPGQGWQKLFF.

The V and J genes are TRBV18 and TRBJ2-6; D may be TRBD1 (5 bases). Deletions cut 5 bases from V and 3 bases from J, with 14 bases between. CDR1 is KGHSH and CDR2 is LQKENI in the germline V gene. This CDR3 has 16 amino acids. The CDR3 DNA follows: TGTGCCAGCTCAGCCTCGTCAGGGATTGGGGCCAACGTCCTGACTTTC. This codes for CASSASSGIGANVLTF.

This chain links TRBV6-2 or TRBV6-3 with TRBJ2-3; TRBD1 matches 11 bases. The CDR3 sequence is 15 residues long. V lost 5 bases, J lost 3 bases, and 4 bases stayed unmatched. Germline assignment: CDR1 MNHEY and CDR2 SVGEGT. CDR3 in DNA: TGTGCCAGCAGTGGACAGGGGGCGAGGACAGATACGCAGTATTTT. Amino acid sequence: CASSGQGARTDTQYF.

The chain couples TRBV28 to TRBJ2-7, with 15 nucleotides matching TRBD2. There are 17 residues in the CDR3. The ends lost 6 bases at V and 3 bases at J; junction bases unmatched: 9. Germline CDR1 reads MDHEN; CDR2 reads SYDVKM. CDR3 protein: CASRDGLAGGPGYEQYF. The CDR3 bases are TGTGCCAGCAGGGATGGACTAGCGGGAGGGCCGGGCTACGAGCAGTACTTC.

V is TRBV18 and J is TRBJ2-7; weak D call: TRBD1 (5 bases). Germline V CDR1 and CDR2: KGHSH, LQKENI. The CDR3 length is 15 residues. The V and J ends lost 0 bases and 0 bases respectively, with 9 bases between them. The CDR3 DNA sequence: TGTGCCAGCTCACCACCGGGGCAAGGCTCCTACGAGCAGTACTTC. Translation: CASSPPGQGSYEQYF.

The rearrangement joins TRBV7-6 to TRBJ2-1; TRBD2 aligns across 7 bases. The junction had 9 bases not matched to a gene; V was cut back by 3 bases and J by 4 bases. The CDR3 runs to 16 residues. Looked up from germline, CDR1 is SGHVS and CDR2 is FNYEAQ. The CDR3 loop is CASSFQPSGEYNEQFF. In nucleotides, the CDR3 is TGTGCCAGCAGCTTTCAGCCTAGCGGAGAGTACAATGAGCAGTTCTTC. Full variable domain (outside the CDR3, taken from reference TRBV7-6 and TRBJ2-1): GAGVSQSPRYKVTKRGQDVALRCDPISGHVSLYWYRQALGQGPEFLTYFNYEAQQDKSGLPNDRFSAERPEGSISTLTIQRTEQRDSAMYRCASSFQPSGEYNEQFFGPGTRLTVL.

The rearrangement joins TRBV19 to TRBJ2-1; D remains ambiguous. CDR1 LNHDA and CDR2 SQIVND come from the germline V gene (reference sequence). V was trimmed by 4 bases and J by 0 bases, leaving 10 bases between them. This CDR3 spans 15 amino acids. In nucleotides, the CDR3 is TGTGCCAGTAGTACGAGTGCCCTCTCCTACAATGAGCAGTTCTTC. Translation: CASSTSALSYNEQFF.

The rearrangement links TRBV28 to TRBJ2-1, with D perhaps TRBD2 (5 bases). The CDR3 covers 15 residues. Germline V CDR1 and CDR2: MDHEN, SYDVKM. Trimming left V 5 bases short and J 3 bases short, with 14 bases between. CDR3 protein: CASSPLSGYYNEQFF. The DNA for the CDR3 is TGTGCCAGCAGTCCCCTATCGGGGTACTACAATGAGCAGTTCTTC.

The rearrangement joins TRBV4-1 to TRBJ2-2, with TRBD1 matching 9 bases. The CDR3 spans 16 residues. Germline V gene sequence: CDR1 MGHRA, CDR2 YSYEKL. Losses at the gene ends were 3 bases for V and 4 bases for J; bases not matched to a gene: 6. The CDR3 nucleotides read TGCGCCAGCAGCCAGGTACAGGGGGCAACCACCGGGGAGCTGTTTTTT. Translating it yields CASSQVQGATTGELFF.

This sequence joins TRBV27 and TRBJ2-7, with 9 positions matching TRBD2. This CDR3 has 15 amino acids. In germline, CDR1 is MNHEY, CDR2 SMNVEV (reference sequence). V shed 5 bases and J 5 bases; nucleotides not matched to a gene: 10. The CDR3: CASSPGLAGRNEQYF. The DNA of the CDR3 is TGTGCCAGCAGTCCCGGGCTAGCGGGAAGAAACGAGCAGTACTTC.

This clone has a single count. The chain employs TRBV5-1 and TRBJ2-2; maybe TRBD2 (5 bases). Trimming cost V 0 bases and J 4 bases, with 7 bases left between them. Germline V CDR1 and CDR2: SGHRS, YFSETQ. This CDR3 is built from 14 residues. The CDR3 region has the DNA TGCGCCAGCAGCTTGGTGGGGAGCACCGGGGAGCTGTTTTTT. Its translation: CASSLVGSTGELFF.

The chain couples TRBV7-3 to TRBJ2-2, with a weak D call TRBD2 (7 bases). Germline values: CDR1 SGHTA, CDR2 FQGTGA. The CDR3 consists of 16 residues. V lost 1 base, J lost 2 bases, and 11 bases lay in between. CDR3 in DNA: TGTGCCAGCAGCTTAAGTCCGGGGGGCAACACCGGGGAGCTGTTTTTT. This gives the protein CASSLSPGGNTGELFF.

The CDR3 loop is CASSLGGRYEQYF. The CDR3 DNA sequence: TGTGCCAGCAGTTTGGGAGGGCGCTACGAGCAGTACTTC. The chain couples TRBV28 to TRBJ2-7, with 7 bases aligning to TRBD2. Germline CDR1 MDHEN, CDR2 SYDVKM. The J segment lost 3 bases and the V segment lost 3 bases, leaving 2 bases of the junction unmatched. The CDR3 covers 13 residues.

V usage is TRBV7-2 and J usage is TRBJ2-5; a possible D gene is TRBD2 (5 bases). V was pared by 5 bases and J by 5 bases, with 15 bases between. The germline CDR1 and CDR2 sequences are SGHTA and FQGNSA. The CDR3 covers 14 residues. Written as DNA, the CDR3 is TGTGCCAGCAGCCCACAAGTTAGCGAGGAGACCCAGTACTTC. Protein sequence: CASSPQVSEETQYF.

The V gene is TRBV28, the J gene TRBJ2-7; 9 nucleotides align to TRBD2. Per the germline V gene, CDR1 is MDHEN and CDR2 is SYDVKM. Unmatched junction bases numbered 3, after V lost 3 bases and J lost 0 bases. This CDR3 is 15 amino acids long. CDR3 nucleotides: TGTGCCAGCAGTTTTCCTAGCGGGACCTCCTACGAGCAGTACTTC. The encoded protein is CASSFPSGTSYEQYF.

This clone turned up a few times. The chain links TRBV29-1 to TRBJ2-3, with TRBD2 as a possible D gene (6 bases). CDR3 size: 13 residues. Trimming stripped 7 bases from V and 5 bases from J, with 16 bases between. Germline V gives CDR1 SQVTM, CDR2 ANQGSEA. CDR3 in amino acids: CSGKTSSVDTQYF. CDR3 nucleotide sequence: TGCAGCGGAAAGACTAGTTCTGTAGATACGCAGTATTTT.

The chain combines TRBV5-6 with TRBJ1-1, with 8 bases aligning to TRBD1. V shed 3 bases and J 0 bases; nucleotides not matched to a gene: 4. There are 15 residues in the CDR3. In germline, CDR1 is SGHDT, CDR2 YYEEEE. CDR3 sequence: CASSSRGLVNTEAFF. CDR3 coding DNA: TGTGCCAGCAGCTCCAGGGGGCTCGTGAACACTGAAGCTTTCTTT.